This record looks at one T cell receptor beta chain sequence and its context. The record originates from a study of blood T cell repertoires in COVID-19. The repertoire was sequenced with immunoSEQ multiplex PCR; TCRdb's copy has only in-frame clones and lacks some. Of nearly 80,000 clones listed, around nine tenths are singletons. CDR1 is SNHLY, CDR2 FYNNEI, per germline. The J segment lost 7 bases and the V segment lost 6 bases, leaving 5 bases of the junction unmatched. This CDR3 is built from 14 residues. The gene calls are TRBV2 and TRBJ2-1; 11 bases agree with TRBD1. The sequence derives from a woman older than 75 with active or convalescent COVID-19. Sequences were obtained from peripheral blood. The CDR3 protein is CASSGQGAVNEQFF. Here the CDR3 DNA reads TGTGCCAGCAGCGGACAGGGGGCTGTAAATGAGCAGTTCTTC.